What follows are 22 T cell receptor beta chains derived from one specimen sequenced in a study of glioma-infiltrating T cells. The iRepertoire nested amplicon-rescue multiplex PCR amplified TCR alpha and beta CDR3s from RNA. One entry per CDR3 protein, called by TCRdb with MiXCR from the multiplex PCR reads. Altogether about 140,000 distinct CDR3 sequences are present, 35% to 50% being singletons, with the ten largest covering around 20%. Sequenced sample: glioma tissue, nonneoplastic brain tissue, or PBMCs (not recorded which). The receptors were gathered from a human donor with low-grade glioma or glioblastoma, undergoing nonglioma brain surgery, or in good health (not recorded which).

The V and J genes are TRBV7-2 and TRBJ2-3; 14 positions agree with TRBD2. Germline-derived CDR1 and CDR2 are SGHTA and FQGNSA. This CDR3 has 16 amino acids. J was trimmed by 6 bases and V by 5 bases; bases with no gene match: 7. CDR3 in amino acids: CASSLGLAGGGDTQYF. CDR3 DNA sequence: TGTGCCAGCAGCCTAGGACTAGCGGGAGGAGGGGATACGCAGTATTTT.

The chain couples TRBV18 to TRBJ2-7; weak D call: TRBD2 (5 bases). Trimming removed 3 bases at V and 3 bases at J, with 12 bases between. From germline, CDR1 is KGHSH and CDR2 LQKENI. The length of the CDR3 is 14 residues. CDR3 loop: CASSPPPGDYEQYF. Written as DNA, the CDR3 is TGTGCCAGCTCACCCCCCCCCGGGGACTACGAGCAGTACTTC.

The CDR3, as DNA: TGTGCCAGCAGTTTTGCCGGAGCTGGGGGATACGAGCAGTACTTC. Residues: CASSFAGAGGYEQYF. This chain links TRBV28 with TRBJ2-7; D assignment may be TRBD1 or TRBD2 (5 bases each). V lost 3 bases and J 4 bases, leaving 16 bases between the germline ends. The CDR3 sequence is 15 residues long. The germline V gene has CDR1 MDHEN and CDR2 SYDVKM.

This clonotype was found a few times. V and J are TRBV27 and TRBJ2-7; D not resolved. Trimming pared 2 bases from V and 2 bases from J, leaving 13 bases between. Germline CDR1 and CDR2: MNHEY and SMNVEV (reference sequence). CDR3 length equals 15 residues. The CDR3 coding sequence is TGTGCCAGCAGTTTAACGACGGGCGAGGCCTACGAGCAGTACTTC. It specifies CASSLTTGEAYEQYF.

The chain employs TRBV10-3 and TRBJ1-1; TRBD1 might be the D (5 bases). The V end was cut by 7 bases, the J end by 2 bases, with 11 bases between. Germline CDR1 ENHRY, CDR2 SYGVKD. The CDR3 spans 13 residues. CDR3 DNA sequence: TGTGCCATCAAGCCAGGGAGTAACACTGAAGCTTTCTTT. It encodes CAIKPGSNTEAFF.

The chain is built from TRBV7-2 and TRBJ2-5, with TRBD1 matching 7 bases. Germline CDR1 reads SGHTA; CDR2 reads FQGNSA. CDR3 length: 15 amino acids. J lost 1 base, V lost 4 bases, and 6 bases had no gene match. CDR3 sequence: CASSSQGWFQETQYF. The CDR3 DNA follows: TGTGCCAGCAGCTCACAGGGGTGGTTCCAAGAGACCCAGTACTTC.

This chain connects TRBV28 to TRBJ2-3; D remains unclear. Germline CDR1 is MDHEN and CDR2 is SYDVKM. There are 14 residues in the CDR3. With 3 bases removed from V and 3 bases from J, the gap between germline ends came to 10 bases. CDR3 nucleotides: TGTGCCAGCAGTTTTGGGGTGGAAACAGATACGCAGTATTTT. This gives the protein CASSFGVETDTQYF.

Comment on this clonotype: A much larger clone differs from this one at a single base, so this may be a read error. V and J are TRBV20-1 and TRBJ1-1, with D perhaps matching TRBD1 (5 bases). CDR3 length: 11 amino acids. Germline V lookup: CDR1 DFQATT, CDR2 SNEGSKA (reference sequence). CDR3 sequence reads: CSAITGTEALF. The CDR3 DNA sequence: TGCAGTGCGATCACCGGGACTGAAGCTTTGTTT.

There are many counts of this clonotype. The chain joins TRBV20-1 to TRBJ2-5; no clear D gene. This CDR3 has 13 residues. CDR1 and CDR2 (germline): DFQATT, SNEGSKA (reference sequence). Trimming shortened V by 5 bases and J by 9 bases, and 19 bases separated the two germline ends. CDR3 coding DNA: TGCAGTGCTCCCTTAGACCCCTCGCGCGCCCAGTACTTC. It specifies CSAPLDPSRAQYF.

V usage is TRBV20-1 and J usage is TRBJ2-7; D remains unclear. Between the trimmed V and J ends, which lost 2 bases and 3 bases, there was a span of 11 bases. CDR3 size: 13 residues. In germline, CDR1 is DFQATT, CDR2 SNEGSKA (reference sequence). The CDR3 nucleotides are TGCAGTGCTAGATCAAGGACGAACTACGAGCAGTACTTC. Protein sequence: CSARSRTNYEQYF.

This clonotype has more than one count but fewer than ten. The V and J genes are TRBV20-1 and TRBJ2-5, with TRBD2 as a possible D gene (5 bases). Germline V CDR1 and CDR2: DFQATT, SNEGSKA (reference sequence). The CDR3 length is 13 residues. Trimming left V 0 bases short and J 5 bases short, with 10 bases between. CDR3 sequence (DNA): TGCAGTGCTAGAGACCGGGGTATGGAGACCCAGTACTTC. It is translated as CSARDRGMETQYF.

V and J are TRBV6-2 or TRBV6-3 and TRBJ2-2; D not certain. Germline V CDR1 and CDR2: MNHEY, SVGEGT. The CDR3 length is 13 residues. V gave up 5 bases and J gave up 5 bases, with 9 bases separating them. CDR3 sequence (DNA): TGTGCCAGCAGTCGCTTGGTAACCGGGGAGCTGTTTTTT. Its protein is CASSRLVTGELFF.

The V gene is TRBV6-1, the J gene TRBJ2-1, with 16 nucleotides matching TRBD2. J was trimmed by 7 bases and V by 6 bases; bases with no gene match: 6. CDR1 MNHNS and CDR2 SASEGT come from the germline V gene. The CDR3 extends over 16 amino acids. CDR3: CASRTGTSGGANEQFF. DNA for the CDR3: TGTGCCAGCAGGACCGGGACTAGCGGGGGGGCAAATGAGCAGTTCTTC.

The chain carries TRBV3-1 and TRBJ1-1, with no clear D. Trimming stripped 0 bases from V and 0 bases from J, with 11 bases between. The germline V gene has CDR1 LGHDT and CDR2 YNNKEL (reference sequence). CDR3 length: 16 amino acids. This chain's CDR3 is CASSQEYFSLNTEAFF. CDR3 sequence (DNA): TGTGCCAGCAGCCAAGAGTATTTCAGCTTGAACACTGAAGCTTTCTTT.

V and J are TRBV27 and TRBJ2-7; D is unclear. The CDR3 is 14 amino acids. V shed 6 bases and J shed 0 bases, with 12 bases lying between them. Germline lookup yields CDR1 MNHEY and CDR2 SMNVEV (reference sequence). The CDR3 DNA reads as TGTGCCAGCAGCCCCTTCACGTCCTCCTACGAGCAGTACTTC. Translated, it gives CASSPFTSSYEQYF.

This chain uses TRBV7-9 with TRBJ1-1; TRBD1 might be the D (5 bases). The ends were cut back, 6 bases at V and 6 bases at J, with 14 bases in the middle. The CDR3 sequence is 13 residues long. Looked up from germline, CDR1 is SEHNR and CDR2 is FQNEAQ (reference sequence). The CDR3 spells CASRPTGGPEAFF. CDR3 bases: TGTGCCAGCAGACCAACAGGCGGGCCTGAAGCTTTCTTT.

This clonotype turned up a few times. The chain is built from TRBV20-1 and TRBJ2-1, with 8 bases that match TRBD1. The V segment lost 3 bases and the J segment 16 bases; nucleotides outside the gene matches: 11. CDR1 is DFQATT and CDR2 is SNEGSKA in the germline V gene (reference sequence). This CDR3 has 12 amino acids. DNA for the CDR3: TGCAGTGCTAGTTCCGACAGGGGAATTGCTTTCTTC. Translation: CSASSDRGIAFF.

This clonotype was picked up a small number of times. This chain connects TRBV6-2 or TRBV6-3 to TRBJ2-5; tentative D call: TRBD2 (5 bases). The CDR3 consists of 14 residues. The germline gives CDR1 MNHEY, CDR2 SVGEGT. The V end lost 6 bases, the J end lost 5 bases, and 16 bases lay between the germline ends. CDR3 in amino acids: CASSSTRVGETQYF. CDR3 DNA sequence: TGTGCCAGCAGCTCAACGAGGGTCGGGGAGACCCAGTACTTC.

The rearrangement links TRBV20-1 to TRBJ1-5, with D perhaps TRBD1 (5 bases). Germline V gene lookup returns CDR1 DFQATT and CDR2 SNEGSKA (reference sequence). V was trimmed by 3 bases and J by 4 bases, leaving 16 bases between them. CDR3 length equals 15 residues. The CDR3 DNA follows: TGCAGTGCTAGTCCCGGGGGGAGGTTGAATCAGCCCCAGCATTTT. Encoded protein: CSASPGGRLNQPQHF.

The sample holds a few counts of this clonotype. The chain recombines TRBV19 with TRBJ2-3; D is ambiguous. This CDR3 comprises 15 residues. Germline assignment: CDR1 LNHDA and CDR2 SQIVND (reference sequence). Trimming left V 2 bases short and J 0 bases short, with 9 bases between. CDR3 sequence: CASSIKRASTDTQYF. As DNA, the CDR3 is TGTGCCAGTAGTATAAAAAGGGCTAGCACAGATACGCAGTATTTT. Looking up the rest from reference TRBV19 and TRBJ2-3 gives the full variable domain: DGGITQSPKYLFRKEGQNVTLSCEQNLNHDAMYWYRQDPGQGLRLIYYSQIVNDFQKGDIAEGYSVSREKKESFPLTVTSAQKNPTAFYLCASSIKRASTDTQYFGPGTRLTVL.

Comment on this clonotype: One junction end disagrees with the germline gene, perhaps due to a read error. The V and J genes are TRBV27 and TRBJ2-2, with D perhaps TRBD2 (5 bases). From germline, CDR1 is MNHEY and CDR2 SMNVEV (reference sequence). CDR3 length: 14 amino acids. The CDR3 protein is CASSWIGSTGERFF. CDR3 DNA sequence: TGTGCCAGCAGTTGGATCGGGTCCACCGGGGAGCGGTTTTTT.

The V call is TRBV7-2, the J call TRBJ2-5; D may be TRBD2 (6 bases). The germline V gene has CDR1 SGHTA and CDR2 FQGNSA. This CDR3 has 14 residues. Trimming pared 7 bases from V and 5 bases from J, leaving 17 bases between. The DNA for the CDR3 is TGTGCCAGCACCGGAGGGCCATTAAGCGAGACCCAGTACTTC. Its protein product is CASTGGPLSETQYF. The whole variable domain, remainder taken from reference TRBV7-2 and TRBJ2-5, is GAGVSQSPSNKVTEKGKDVELRCDPISGHTALYWYRQSLGQGLEFLIYFQGNSAPDKSGLPSDRFSAERTGGSVSTLTIQRTQQEDSAVYLCASTGGPLSETQYFGPGTRLLVL.